Following are 5 T cell receptor beta chains from one sample sequenced in a study of blood T cell repertoires in COVID-19. This table comes from immunoSEQ multiplex PCR, and its TCRdb copy is limited to in-frame clones, with some not included. The table shows more than 90,000 clones, with around nine tenths occurring only once. The sequenced sample was peripheral blood. The origin of the receptors is a man aged 40-49 years with acute or convalescent COVID-19.

The sample holds one count of this clone. The V and J genes are TRBV19 and TRBJ1-4, with 9 bases that match TRBD1. The CDR3 extends over 15 amino acids. CDR1 is LNHDA, CDR2 SQIVND, per germline (reference sequence). J was trimmed by 5 bases and V by 2 bases; bases with no gene match: 3. The CDR3 is CASSIPGTGNEKLFF. Here the CDR3 DNA reads TGTGCCAGTAGTATACCCGGGACAGGGAATGAAAAACTGTTTTTT.

V is TRBV15 and J is TRBJ2-3; tentatively, D is TRBD2 (5 bases). The CDR3 consists of 14 residues. Germline V gives CDR1 LNHNV, CDR2 YYDKDF (reference sequence). V lost 7 bases and J 3 bases, leaving 14 bases between the germline ends. CDR3 in DNA: TGTGCCACCAAACTTGCCCCGGGAACAGATACGCAGTATTTT. As protein: CATKLAPGTDTQYF.

This chain links TRBV7-6 with TRBJ2-5; TRBD1 is a possible D gene (5 bases). CDR3 size: 15 residues. V was cut by 1 base and J by 2 bases, with 11 bases left in between. The germline gives CDR1 SGHVS, CDR2 FNYEAQ. CDR3 in amino acids: CASSLEAGFQETQYF. Written as DNA, the CDR3 is TGTGCCAGCAGCTTAGAAGCAGGGTTTCAAGAGACCCAGTACTTC.

CDR3 nucleotides: TGTGCCAGCAAAAAGAGGGCATCTGAAAAACTGTTTTTT. Protein: CASKKRASEKLFF. This chain uses TRBV27 with TRBJ1-4; the D is unclear. Germline CDR1 and CDR2: MNHEY and SMNVEV (reference sequence). The CDR3 totals 13 residues. V was trimmed by 7 bases and J by 7 bases, leaving 13 bases between them.

This chain's CDR3 is CASSLDTGSDTEAFF. DNA of the CDR3: TGTGCCAGCAGCCTAGATACAGGGTCGGACACTGAAGCTTTCTTT. The J gene is TRBJ1-1, the V gene TRBV7-3; perhaps TRBD1 as D (6 bases). Germline CDR1 SGHTA, CDR2 FQGTGA. The CDR3 is 15 residues long. The V gene lost 5 bases and the J gene lost 3 bases, with 16 bases spanning the gap.